What follows are 8 T cell receptor beta chains derived from one specimen sequenced in a study of CD8 T cells in Susac syndrome. Reverse transcription used roughly 0.45 to 1 ug RNA and random hexamers. Each CDR3 protein is one row after TCRdb ran MiXCR on the immunoSEQ multiplex PCR reads. Counted here are 70,000 to 100,000 distinct CDR3 sequences, around 96% occurring once; the ten biggest clones make up about 0.65%. The sample comprised CD8+ T cells from PBMCs. These receptors came from a human donor with Susac syndrome.

The rearrangement joins TRBV30 to TRBJ2-2, with D possibly being TRBD2 (5 bases). V was shortened by 0 bases and J by 4 bases, with 15 bases between the two germline ends. Germline V gives CDR1 GTSNPN, CDR2 SVGIG (reference sequence). This CDR3 is 16 amino acids long. Here the CDR3 DNA reads TGTGCCTGGAGTGTACCACGGGGTGGATTCACCGGGGAGCTGTTTTTT. Translated, it gives CAWSVPRGGFTGELFF.

The chain carries TRBV5-4 and TRBJ2-7, with D tentatively TRBD1 or TRBD2 (5 bases each). Trimming took 4 bases from V and 0 from J, leaving 14 bases between them. Per germline, CDR1 SGHNT and CDR2 YYREEE (reference sequence). This CDR3 is built from 15 residues. CDR3 coding DNA: TGTGCCAGCAGCCAGGAGGTCGGGGCCTCCTACGAGCAGTACTTC. Encoded protein: CASSQEVGASYEQYF.

The V and J genes are TRBV9 and TRBJ1-2; 7 bases fit TRBD1. The CDR3 is 15 amino acids. J lost 4 bases, V lost 0 bases, and 6 bases had no gene match. From germline, CDR1 is SGDLS and CDR2 YYNGEE. CDR3 region: CASSVVPGGAYGYTF. CDR3 coding DNA: TGTGCCAGCAGCGTAGTGCCAGGGGGGGCCTATGGCTACACCTTC.

This clonotype was seen once. The chain recombines TRBV20-1 with TRBJ1-5, with D perhaps matching TRBD1 (5 bases). This CDR3 spans 15 amino acids. V shed 6 bases and J shed 4 bases, with 19 bases lying between them. Germline V lookup: CDR1 DFQATT, CDR2 SNEGSKA (reference sequence). The CDR3 reads CSAEALGGGNQPQHF. In DNA, the CDR3 is TGCAGTGCCGAAGCTTTGGGGGGAGGAAATCAGCCCCAGCATTTT.

The chain couples TRBV20-1 to TRBJ2-7; D is ambiguous. CDR1 DFQATT and CDR2 SNEGSKA come from the germline V gene (reference sequence). The V and J ends lost 3 bases and 2 bases respectively, with 11 bases between them. The CDR3 consists of 13 residues. The CDR3 DNA follows: TGCAGTGCTAGTTGGTACGCAGCCTACGAGCAGTACTTC. This codes for CSASWYAAYEQYF.

The gene calls are TRBV2 and TRBJ2-3; tentatively, D is TRBD2 (5 bases). Germline V lookup: CDR1 SNHLY, CDR2 FYNNEI. The CDR3 totals 15 residues. V shed 4 bases and J shed 6 bases, with 17 bases lying between them. The CDR3 sequence: CASSVSSSRGDTQYF. The CDR3 coding sequence is TGTGCCAGCAGTGTATCATCCTCACGCGGGGATACGCAGTATTTT.

The count of this clonotype is one. The genes are TRBV20-1 and TRBJ1-5; D not certain. CDR3 length: 16 residues. V was cut by 0 bases and J by 0 bases, with 12 bases left in between. Germline lookup yields CDR1 DFQATT and CDR2 SNEGSKA (reference sequence). As DNA, the CDR3 is TGCAGTGCTAGAGACGGCGCCGGCTATAGCAATCAGCCCCAGCATTTT. Protein product: CSARDGAGYSNQPQHF.

The CDR3 spells CASSPEQGDEQYF. Written as DNA, the CDR3 is TGTGCCAGCAGCCCCGAACAGGGAGACGAGCAGTACTTC. This chain joins TRBV5-4 and TRBJ2-7, with a tentative D call TRBD1 (6 bases). V was clipped by 4 bases and J by 5 bases, with 13 bases between them. CDR3 size: 13 residues. Germline loops: CDR1 SGHNT, CDR2 YYREEE (reference sequence).